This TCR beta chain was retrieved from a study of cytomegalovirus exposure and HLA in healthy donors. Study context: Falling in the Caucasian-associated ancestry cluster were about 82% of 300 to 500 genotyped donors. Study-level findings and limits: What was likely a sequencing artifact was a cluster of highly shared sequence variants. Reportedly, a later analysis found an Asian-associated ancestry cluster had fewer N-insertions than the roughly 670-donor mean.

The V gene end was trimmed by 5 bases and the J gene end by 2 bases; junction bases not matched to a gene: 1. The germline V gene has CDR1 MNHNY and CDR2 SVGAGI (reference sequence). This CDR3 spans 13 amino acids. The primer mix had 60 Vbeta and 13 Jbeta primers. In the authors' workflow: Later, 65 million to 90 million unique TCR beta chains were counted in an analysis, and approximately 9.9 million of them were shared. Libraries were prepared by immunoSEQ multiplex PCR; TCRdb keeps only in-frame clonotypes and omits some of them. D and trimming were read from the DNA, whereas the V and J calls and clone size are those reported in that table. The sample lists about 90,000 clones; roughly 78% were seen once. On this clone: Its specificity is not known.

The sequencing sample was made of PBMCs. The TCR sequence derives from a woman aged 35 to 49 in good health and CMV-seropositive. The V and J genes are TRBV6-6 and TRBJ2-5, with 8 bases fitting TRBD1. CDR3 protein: CASSRQGQETQYF. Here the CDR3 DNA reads TGTGCCAGCAGTAGACAGGGGCAAGAGACCCAGTACTTC.